These T cell receptor beta chains were read from a single sample in a study of blood T cells in healthy people across ages. TCRdb re-analysed the 5' RACE reads in MiXCR, keeping a single row per CDR3 protein. The sample shows about 1.4 million distinct CDR3 sequences, roughly 59% of them seen only once. The sequenced material came from blood. The receptors originated from a man between 18 and 29 years old in good health. The conserved cysteine and the conserved F or W are not part of the CDR3 here. Clone size, where shown, is once, few, many, or a class for clones that have expanded.

abundance: NA; j_gene: TRBJ2-5; v_gene: TRBV6-7; CDR3aa: ASNDRGGETQY
abundance: many; j_gene: TRBJ2-4; v_gene: TRBV29-1; CDR3aa: SVENSGTTYIQY
abundance: NA; j_gene: TRBJ1-2; v_gene: TRBV19; CDR3aa: ASSISQKYGYT
abundance: NA; j_gene: TRBJ2-3; v_gene: TRBV4-1; CDR3aa: ASSYLPRAGVIRDTQY
abundance: NA; j_gene: NA; v_gene: TRBV6-2/TRBV6-3; CDR3aa: ASSYRTRSSEQY
abundance: NA; j_gene: TRBJ2-3; v_gene: TRBV14; CDR3aa: ASSQQEGGPRTDTQY
abundance: many; j_gene: TRBJ2-5; v_gene: TRBV20-1; CDR3aa: SARGAGGWETQY
abundance: NA; j_gene: TRBJ1-2; v_gene: TRBV5-1; CDR3aa: ASSLGGVGGYT
abundance: NA; j_gene: TRBJ1-1; v_gene: TRBV7-9; CDR3aa: ASSFQGSGGEAF
abundance: once; j_gene: TRBJ2-1; v_gene: TRBV7-9; CDR3aa: ASSSPGDRPNYNEQF
abundance: NA; j_gene: TRBJ1-6; v_gene: TRBV4-1; CDR3aa: ASSQPYTASSYNSPLH
abundance: NA; j_gene: TRBJ2-5; v_gene: TRBV6-2/TRBV6-3; CDR3aa: ASKGEEEQY
abundance: NA; j_gene: TRBJ2-3; v_gene: TRBV3-1; CDR3aa: ASSHSRRARTDTQY
abundance: NA; j_gene: TRBJ2-1; v_gene: TRBV6-2/TRBV6-3; CDR3aa: ASSYSDRAYEQF
abundance: NA; j_gene: TRBJ1-5; v_gene: TRBV7-2; CDR3aa: ASSKDRNQPQH
abundance: NA; j_gene: TRBJ2-1; v_gene: TRBV15; CDR3aa: ATSRDQGSSNEQF
abundance: NA; j_gene: TRBJ2-1; v_gene: TRBV12-3/TRBV12-4; CDR3aa: ASDSPRLATNNEQF
abundance: once; j_gene: TRBJ1-5; v_gene: TRBV20-1; CDR3aa: GALGFSNQPQH
abundance: NA; j_gene: TRBJ1-5; v_gene: TRBV4-1; CDR3aa: ASSQEGRHGQPQH
abundance: once; j_gene: TRBJ1-5; v_gene: TRBV4-1; CDR3aa: ASSQEVGRKQPQH
abundance: NA; j_gene: NA; v_gene: TRBV18; CDR3aa: ASSPQGQVIYNEQY
abundance: NA; j_gene: TRBJ2-5; v_gene: TRBV20-1; CDR3aa: SARSWNSGNQETQY
abundance: few; j_gene: TRBJ2-2; v_gene: TRBV29-1; CDR3aa: SVVRAGGTGELF
abundance: few; j_gene: TRBJ1-2; v_gene: TRBV11-2; CDR3aa: ASRSEGDYGYT
abundance: NA; j_gene: TRBJ2-5; v_gene: TRBV4-2; CDR3aa: ASSQVTVQETQY
abundance: few; j_gene: TRBJ1-1; v_gene: TRBV5-1; CDR3aa: ASSLGGQGTEAF
abundance: NA; j_gene: TRBJ2-7; v_gene: TRBV10-3; CDR3aa: AISESGGSTYEQY